This passage covers 28 T cell receptor beta chains from one sample sequenced in a study of shared clonotypes between healthy human individuals. Data came from immunoSEQ multiplex PCR; TCRdb stores just in-frame clones and leaves some out. This sample has roughly 1 million clones, with roughly 80% found just once. Sequenced sample: memory CD4+ T cells sorted from blood. This sample's subset: CD45RA-negative fraction. The receptors derive from a man between 18 and 35 years old in good health.

The chain combines TRBV9 with TRBJ2-7; TRBD2 matches 7 bases. From germline, CDR1 is SGDLS and CDR2 YYNGEE. J was trimmed by 0 bases and V by 4 bases; bases with no gene match: 7. The CDR3 length is 15 residues. CDR3: CASSRDYSNSYEQYF. The CDR3 DNA follows: TGTGCCAGCAGCCGGGACTACTCCAACTCCTACGAGCAGTACTTC. The full variable domain, with the rest looked up from reference TRBV9 and TRBJ2-7, is DSGVTQTPKHLITATGQRVTLRCSPRSGDLSVYWYQQSLDQGLQFLIQYYNGEERAKGNILERFSAQQFPDLHSELNLSSLELGDSALYFCASSRDYSNSYEQYFGPGTRLTVT.

Only a few counts were recorded for this clone. The genes are TRBV7-9 and TRBJ2-6; no reliable D call. The V end lost 5 bases, the J end lost 1 base, and 9 bases lay between the germline ends. CDR1 SEHNR and CDR2 FQNEAQ come from the germline V gene (reference sequence). The CDR3 extends over 15 amino acids. CDR3 coding DNA: TGTGCCAGCAGCCTGCACGGGTCTGGGGCCAACGTCCTGACTTTC. This codes for CASSLHGSGANVLTF.

The gene calls are TRBV30 and TRBJ1-5; a weak D match, TRBD1 (5 bases). CDR1 is GTSNPN and CDR2 is SVGIG in the germline V gene (reference sequence). This CDR3 spans 12 amino acids. Trimming removed 5 bases from V and 6 bases from J, with 11 bases in between. The CDR3 nucleotides read TGTGCCTGGGCGAGGGGTGGTCAGCCCCAGCATTTT. Residues: CAWARGGQPQHF.

This chain uses TRBV4-1 with TRBJ1-2; the match to TRBD1 covers 7 bases. The CDR3 totals 15 residues. Germline trimming cut 3 bases from V and 4 bases from J; bases unmatched to any gene: 8. Germline lookup yields CDR1 MGHRA and CDR2 YSYEKL. The CDR3 is CASSQGQPAFYGYTF. The CDR3 region has the DNA TGCGCCAGCAGCCAGGGACAGCCGGCCTTCTATGGCTACACCTTC.

This chain joins TRBV10-3 and TRBJ1-1; TRBD1 is a possible D gene (5 bases). V was trimmed by 10 bases and J by 1 base, leaving 22 bases between them. The length of the CDR3 is 16 residues. From germline, CDR1 is ENHRY and CDR2 SYGVKD. CDR3 coding DNA: TGTGCCACAAGTCGCCAGGGTTACGGGCAGAACACTGAAGCTTTCTTT. It specifies CATSRQGYGQNTEAFF.

The chain combines TRBV6-6 with TRBJ1-2; a weak D match, TRBD1 (6 bases). This CDR3 is built from 12 residues. Trimming removed 7 bases from V and 7 bases from J, with 13 bases in between. CDR1 is MNHNY, CDR2 SVGAGI, per germline (reference sequence). Here the CDR3 reads CASTKGGVGYTF. The CDR3 DNA is TGTGCCAGCACCAAGGGGGGAGTTGGCTACACCTTC.

This chain connects TRBV2 to TRBJ1-2; unclear D gene. The CDR3 sequence is 12 residues long. Germline CDR1 and CDR2: SNHLY and FYNNEI. Trimming removed 7 bases at V and 2 bases at J, with 8 bases between. CDR3 DNA sequence: TGTGCCAGCAAACCGGGAAACTATGGCTACACCTTC. Its translation is CASKPGNYGYTF.

CDR3 protein: CSVVFSGAPGTQYF. Written as DNA, the CDR3 is TGCAGCGTTGTATTTTCAGGGGCGCCGGGGACCCAGTACTTC. The V gene is TRBV29-1, the J gene TRBJ2-5, with D tentatively TRBD1 (6 bases). The V gene lost 4 bases and the J gene lost 7 bases, with 19 bases spanning the gap. Per germline, CDR1 SQVTM and CDR2 ANQGSEA. CDR3 size: 14 residues.

V gene TRBV10-3 combines with J gene TRBJ1-1; no clear D. V gave up 2 bases and J gave up 4 bases, with 14 bases separating them. Per germline, CDR1 ENHRY and CDR2 SYGVKD. This CDR3 has 15 amino acids. The chain's CDR3 is CAISEATGPGTEAFF. CDR3 DNA sequence: TGTGCCATCAGTGAGGCGACGGGCCCTGGCACTGAAGCTTTCTTT.

This clone was observed a single time. The chain couples TRBV28 to TRBJ2-2; the match to TRBD2 covers 7 bases. Germline CDR1 reads MDHEN; CDR2 reads SYDVKM. The J segment lost 5 bases and the V segment lost 5 bases, leaving 8 bases of the junction unmatched. The CDR3 runs to 15 residues. The CDR3 DNA reads TGTGCCAGCAGTCCTCCGATCGGGGGGACCGGGGAGCTGTTTTTT. Residues: CASSPPIGGTGELFF.

V gene TRBV7-6 combines with J gene TRBJ2-5; D remains ambiguous. Between the trimmed V and J ends, which lost 5 bases and 2 bases, there was a span of 9 bases. This CDR3 comprises 13 residues. Germline V lookup: CDR1 SGHVS, CDR2 FNYEAQ. DNA for the CDR3: TGTGCCAGCAGCATTGGACCACAAGAGACCCAGTACTTC. Protein sequence: CASSIGPQETQYF.

The chain carries TRBV7-9 and TRBJ2-3, with 7 bases matching TRBD2. The junction had 8 bases not matched to a gene; V was cut back by 5 bases and J by 3 bases. The germline gives CDR1 SEHNR, CDR2 FQNEAQ (reference sequence). The CDR3 covers 15 residues. In DNA form, the CDR3 reads TGTGCCAGCAGCGGTCCGGGAGGTGGTACAGATACGCAGTATTTT. It encodes CASSGPGGGTDTQYF.

Here the CDR3 reads CASTTPGGVTEAFF. The DNA of the CDR3 is TGTGCCAGCACCACCCCCGGGGGGGTCACTGAAGCTTTCTTT. The genes are TRBV7-2 and TRBJ1-1, with D tentatively TRBD1 (5 bases). Germline lookup yields CDR1 SGHTA and CDR2 FQGNSA. V was cut by 7 bases and J by 4 bases, with 16 bases left in between. The length of the CDR3 is 14 residues.

CDR3 sequence reads: CASSLGPFNEKLFF. The CDR3 coding sequence is TGCGCCAGCAGCTTGGGGCCCTTTAATGAAAAACTGTTTTTT. The J gene is TRBJ1-4, the V gene TRBV5-1, with D uncertain. The CDR3 loop spans 14 amino acids. V lost 0 bases and J 4 bases, leaving 7 bases between the germline ends. CDR1 SGHRS and CDR2 YFSETQ come from the germline V gene. Full variable domain (remainder filled in from reference TRBV5-1 and TRBJ1-4): KAGVTQTPRYLIKTRGQQVTLSCSPISGHRSVSWYQQTPGQGLQFLFEYFSETQRNKGNFPGRFSGRQFSNSRSEMNVSTLELGDSALYLCASSLGPFNEKLFFGSGTQLSVL.

The CDR3 sequence is CAWSKPNQETQYF. The DNA of the CDR3 is TGTGCCTGGAGTAAACCGAACCAAGAGACCCAGTACTTC. The chain is built from TRBV30 and TRBJ2-5; D not resolved. CDR1 GTSNPN and CDR2 SVGIG come from the germline V gene (reference sequence). CDR3 length: 13 amino acids. With 2 bases removed from V and 0 bases from J, the gap between germline ends came to 7 bases.

This clone was found once. The chain has TRBV28 and TRBJ1-5; TRBD1 might be the D (6 bases). V was shortened by 3 bases and J by 3 bases, with 15 bases between the two germline ends. Germline CDR1 reads MDHEN; CDR2 reads SYDVKM. CDR3 length: 16 residues. The CDR3: CASSFWGRSSNQPQHF. CDR3 DNA sequence: TGTGCCAGCAGTTTTTGGGGGCGGAGCTCCAATCAGCCCCAGCATTTT.

The chain recombines TRBV7-9 with TRBJ1-3, with D uncertain. In germline, CDR1 is SEHNR, CDR2 FQNEAQ (reference sequence). Trimming left V 4 bases short and J 6 bases short, with 10 bases between. The CDR3 spans 13 residues. CDR3 loop: CASSSMNENTIYF. CDR3 nucleotides: TGTGCCAGCAGCTCCATGAATGAAAACACCATATATTTT.

CDR3 in DNA: TGTGCCAGCCGTCGGGGACTACCCGGGGACAATGAGCAGTTCTTC. Translation: CASRRGLPGDNEQFF. The gene calls are TRBV7-2 and TRBJ2-1; TRBD2 matches 7 bases. Germline V CDR1 and CDR2: SGHTA, FQGNSA. The CDR3 runs to 15 residues. V lost 8 bases, J lost 5 bases, and 12 bases stayed unmatched.

The chain has TRBV14 and TRBJ1-1; 7 bases map to TRBD1. The CDR3 has 16 residues. The junction had 9 bases not matched to a gene; V was cut back by 5 bases and J by 0 bases. Germline V lookup: CDR1 SGHDN, CDR2 FVKESK. CDR3 sequence reads: CASSARGQTLNTEAFF. The DNA of the CDR3 is TGTGCCAGCAGCGCAAGGGGGCAGACCCTGAACACTGAAGCTTTCTTT.

The chain couples TRBV4-1 to TRBJ1-6; D call uncertain. The V end was cut by 0 bases, the J end by 5 bases, with 14 bases between. CDR1 is MGHRA, CDR2 YSYEKL, per germline. There are 17 residues in the CDR3. CDR3 DNA: TGCGCCAGCAGCCAAGATCCCAGGAAGACCGATAATTCACCCCTCCACTTT. It codes for CASSQDPRKTDNSPLHF.

The chain is built from TRBV6-5 and TRBJ2-1; 7 bases agree with TRBD1. The CDR3 runs to 14 residues. The trim removed 7 bases at V and 6 bases at J, leaving 9 bases unmatched. Germline lookup yields CDR1 MNHEY and CDR2 SVGAGI. The chain's CDR3 is CASTRQGPGNEQFF. For the CDR3, the DNA is TGTGCCAGCACTCGACAGGGCCCCGGCAATGAGCAGTTCTTC.

This clone occurred once. The CDR3 coding sequence is TGTGCCAGCTCACCAGTGGACAGGCCCTACGAGCAGTACTTC. This encodes CASSPVDRPYEQYF. This chain connects TRBV18 to TRBJ2-7, with 7 bases aligning to TRBD1. The length of the CDR3 is 14 residues. Germline V gene sequence: CDR1 KGHSH, CDR2 LQKENI. After removal of 2 bases from V and 2 bases from J, the junction contained 3 bases not matched to a gene.

With respect to this clone: A much larger clone sits a single nucleotide away, making a read error possible. The CDR3 DNA is TGTGCCAGTAATAAGGGACAGGGGAACTCTGGGGCCAACGTCCTGACTTTC. Protein product: CASNKGQGNSGANVLTF. The V gene is TRBV19, the J gene TRBJ2-6; TRBD1 matches at 10 bases. Per germline, CDR1 LNHDA and CDR2 SQIVND (reference sequence). V was pared by 7 bases and J by 0 bases, with 6 bases of the junction left unmatched. This CDR3 spans 17 amino acids.

The chain carries TRBV5-1 and TRBJ1-2; 11 positions agree with TRBD1. The CDR3 is 15 residues long. Trimming at V came to 4 bases and at J to 6 bases, leaving 8 bases not matched to a gene. Germline CDR1 and CDR2: SGHRS and YFSETQ. In DNA, the CDR3 is TGCGCCAGCAGCCCCGGACAGGGGGCCTTCCATGGCTACACCTTC. Translating gives CASSPGQGAFHGYTF.

The chain employs TRBV6-5 and TRBJ1-3, with D maybe TRBD1 (5 bases). Germline CDR1 and CDR2: MNHEY and SVGAGI. V was pared by 11 bases and J by 0 bases, with 17 bases between. The CDR3 is 15 residues long. The CDR3 spells CACSKAGSSGNTIYF. CDR3 nucleotide sequence: TGTGCCTGCTCCAAGGCAGGGAGCTCTGGAAACACCATATATTTT.

This clone is a singleton in its sample. The chain carries TRBV21-1 and TRBJ1-1; the table gives TRBD1 as D, unverified against the DNA. TRBV21-1 is noted as a pseudogene. The CDR3 contains 12 residues. This CDR3 reads CASSSQGPEAFF. The CDR3 region has the DNA TGTGCCAGCAGCTCACAGGGTCCTGAAGCTTTCTTT.

In DNA, the CDR3 is TGTGCCAGCAGGCTCGTTGGGGTCACAGATACGCAGTATTTT. Its translation: CASRLVGVTDTQYF. The chain has TRBV2 and TRBJ2-3; D remains unclear. Between the trimmed V and J ends, which lost 6 bases and 2 bases, there was a span of 12 bases. Germline V gene sequence: CDR1 SNHLY, CDR2 FYNNEI. The CDR3 length is 14 residues.

The CDR3 sequence: CAWSLDSYNEQFF. Written as DNA, the CDR3 is TGTGCCTGGAGTCTAGACTCCTACAATGAGCAGTTCTTC. V usage is TRBV30 and J usage is TRBJ2-1; D uncertain. V lost 2 bases to trimming and J lost 0 bases, with 5 bases between them. This CDR3 region has 13 residues. Germline V gives CDR1 GTSNPN, CDR2 SVGIG (reference sequence).